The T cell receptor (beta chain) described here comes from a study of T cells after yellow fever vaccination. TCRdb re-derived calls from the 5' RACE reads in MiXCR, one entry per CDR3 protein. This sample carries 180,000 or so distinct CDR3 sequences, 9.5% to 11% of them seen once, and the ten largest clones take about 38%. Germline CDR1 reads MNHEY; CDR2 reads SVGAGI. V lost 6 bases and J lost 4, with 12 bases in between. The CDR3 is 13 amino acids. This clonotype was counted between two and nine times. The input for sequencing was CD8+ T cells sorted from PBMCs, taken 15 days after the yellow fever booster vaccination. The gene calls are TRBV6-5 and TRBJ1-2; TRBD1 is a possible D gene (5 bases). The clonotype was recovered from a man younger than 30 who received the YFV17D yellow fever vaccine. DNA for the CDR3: TGTGCCAGCAGACCGACAGTGGCCTATGGCTACACCTTC. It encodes CASRPTVAYGYTF.